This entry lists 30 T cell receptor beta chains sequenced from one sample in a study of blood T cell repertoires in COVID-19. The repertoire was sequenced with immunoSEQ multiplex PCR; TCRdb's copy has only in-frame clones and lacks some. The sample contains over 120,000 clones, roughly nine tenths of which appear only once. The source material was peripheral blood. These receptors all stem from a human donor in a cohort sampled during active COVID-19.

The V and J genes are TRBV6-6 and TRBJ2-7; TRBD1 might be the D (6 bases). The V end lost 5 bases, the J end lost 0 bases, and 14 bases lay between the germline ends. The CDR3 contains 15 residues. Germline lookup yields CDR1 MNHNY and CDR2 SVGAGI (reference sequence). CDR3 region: CASSHPWTDSYEQYF. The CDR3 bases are TGTGCCAGCAGTCACCCCTGGACAGACTCCTACGAGCAGTACTTC.

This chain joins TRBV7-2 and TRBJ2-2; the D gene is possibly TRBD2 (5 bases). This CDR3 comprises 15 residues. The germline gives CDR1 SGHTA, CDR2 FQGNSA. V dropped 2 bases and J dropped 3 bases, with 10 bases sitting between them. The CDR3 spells CASSLSSGYTGELFF. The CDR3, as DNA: TGTGCCAGCAGCTTAAGTTCGGGGTACACCGGGGAGCTGTTTTTT.

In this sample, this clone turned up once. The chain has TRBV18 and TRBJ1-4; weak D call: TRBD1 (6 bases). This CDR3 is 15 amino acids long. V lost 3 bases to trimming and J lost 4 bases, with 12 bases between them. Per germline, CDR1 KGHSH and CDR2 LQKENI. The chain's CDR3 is CASSPSGGGNEKLFF. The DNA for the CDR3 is TGTGCCAGCTCACCCTCGGGGGGCGGTAATGAAAAACTGTTTTTT.

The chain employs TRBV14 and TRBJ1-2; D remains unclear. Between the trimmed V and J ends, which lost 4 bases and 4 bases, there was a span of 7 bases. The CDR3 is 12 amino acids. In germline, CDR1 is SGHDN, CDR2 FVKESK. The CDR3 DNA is TGTGCCAGCAGCCCGTTCCTCTATGGCTACACCTTC. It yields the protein CASSPFLYGYTF.

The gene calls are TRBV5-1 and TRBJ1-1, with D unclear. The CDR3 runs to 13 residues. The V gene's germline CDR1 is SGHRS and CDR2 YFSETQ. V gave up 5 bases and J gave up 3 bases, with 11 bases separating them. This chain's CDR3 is CASSSKQDTEAFF. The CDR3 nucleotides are TGCGCCAGCAGTTCGAAGCAAGACACTGAAGCTTTCTTT.

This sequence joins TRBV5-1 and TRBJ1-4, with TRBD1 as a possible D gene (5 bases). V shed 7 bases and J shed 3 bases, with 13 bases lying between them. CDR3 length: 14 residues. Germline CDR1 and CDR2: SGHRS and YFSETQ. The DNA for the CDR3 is TGCGCCAGCGCAGAAGGAGGGGCTAATGAAAAACTGTTTTTT. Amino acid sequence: CASAEGGANEKLFF.

This CDR3 reads CASSKESGGSCEQFF. As DNA, the CDR3 is TGTGCCAGCAGCAAAGAGAGCGGGGGGAGCTGTGAGCAGTTCTTC. This chain uses TRBV21-1 with TRBJ2-1; TRBD2 is the table's D call, not checked against the DNA. TRBV21-1 is given as a pseudogene. This CDR3 region has 15 residues.

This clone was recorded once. The CDR3 DNA follows: TGTGCCAGCAGCAGATATCAGGGGACCAACTACGAGCAGTACTTC. Amino acid sequence: CASSRYQGTNYEQYF. This chain connects TRBV7-2 to TRBJ2-7, with D tentatively TRBD1 (6 bases). The CDR3 loop spans 15 amino acids. Germline V gene data show CDR1 as SGHTA and CDR2 as FQGNSA. Trimming stripped 5 bases from V and 3 bases from J, with 17 bases between.

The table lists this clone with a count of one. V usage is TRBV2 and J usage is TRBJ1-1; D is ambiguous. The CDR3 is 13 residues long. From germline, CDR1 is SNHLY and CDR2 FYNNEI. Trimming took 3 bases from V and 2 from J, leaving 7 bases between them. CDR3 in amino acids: CASSDTVNTEAFF. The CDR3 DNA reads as TGTGCCAGCAGTGACACGGTAAACACTGAAGCTTTCTTT.

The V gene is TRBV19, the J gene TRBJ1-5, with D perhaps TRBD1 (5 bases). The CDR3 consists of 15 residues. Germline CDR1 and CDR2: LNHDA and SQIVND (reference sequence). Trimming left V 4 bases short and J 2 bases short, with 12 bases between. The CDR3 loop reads CASSRGGLGNQPQHF. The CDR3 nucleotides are TGTGCCAGTAGTAGGGGGGGGTTAGGCAATCAGCCCCAGCATTTT.

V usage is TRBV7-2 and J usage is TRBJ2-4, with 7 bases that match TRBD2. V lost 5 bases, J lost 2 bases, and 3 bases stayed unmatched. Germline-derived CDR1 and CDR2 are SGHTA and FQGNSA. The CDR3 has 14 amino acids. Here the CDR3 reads CASSVGLTKNIQYF. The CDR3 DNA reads TGTGCCAGCAGCGTGGGACTAACCAAAAACATTCAGTACTTC.

This chain's CDR3 is CASSLGTVRNTEAFF. Here the CDR3 DNA reads TGTGCCAGCAGCTTGGGGACAGTACGGAACACTGAAGCTTTCTTT. The V call is TRBV7-9, the J call TRBJ1-1, with TRBD1 identical over 7 bases. Germline V gives CDR1 SEHNR, CDR2 FQNEAQ (reference sequence). The CDR3 has 15 residues. V was pared by 3 bases and J by 1 base, with 5 bases of the junction left unmatched.

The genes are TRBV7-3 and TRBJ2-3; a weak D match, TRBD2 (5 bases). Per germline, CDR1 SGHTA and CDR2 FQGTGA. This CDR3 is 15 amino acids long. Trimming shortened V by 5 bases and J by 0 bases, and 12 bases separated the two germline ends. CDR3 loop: CASSRGVTSTDTQYF. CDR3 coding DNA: TGTGCCAGCAGCCGGGGAGTTACTAGCACAGATACGCAGTATTTT.

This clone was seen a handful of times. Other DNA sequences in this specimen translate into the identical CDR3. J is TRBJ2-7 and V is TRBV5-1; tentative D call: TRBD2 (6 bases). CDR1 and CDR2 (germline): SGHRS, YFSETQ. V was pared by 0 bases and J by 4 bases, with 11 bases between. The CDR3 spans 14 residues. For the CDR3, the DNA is TGCGCCAGCAGCTTGGCGGGGGACTCGTACGAGCAGTACTTC. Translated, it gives CASSLAGDSYEQYF.

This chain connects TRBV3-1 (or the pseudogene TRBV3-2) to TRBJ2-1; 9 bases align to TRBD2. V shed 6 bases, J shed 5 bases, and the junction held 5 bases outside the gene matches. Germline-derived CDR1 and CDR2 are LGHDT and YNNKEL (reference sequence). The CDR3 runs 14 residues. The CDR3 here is CASRSGGFHNEQFF. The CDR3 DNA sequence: TGTGCCAGCAGGAGCGGGGGGTTCCACAATGAGCAGTTCTTC.

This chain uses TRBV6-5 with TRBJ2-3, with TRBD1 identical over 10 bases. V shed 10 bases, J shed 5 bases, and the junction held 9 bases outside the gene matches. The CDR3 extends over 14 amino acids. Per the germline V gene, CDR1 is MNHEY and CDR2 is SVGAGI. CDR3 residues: CATVSGQGKDTQYF. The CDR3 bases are TGTGCCACGGTCTCGGGACAGGGGAAAGATACGCAGTATTTT.

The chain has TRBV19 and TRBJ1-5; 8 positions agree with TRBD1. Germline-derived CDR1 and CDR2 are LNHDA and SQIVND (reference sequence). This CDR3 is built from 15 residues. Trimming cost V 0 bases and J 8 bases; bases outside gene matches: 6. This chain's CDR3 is CASSIDRQGREPQHF. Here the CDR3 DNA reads TGTGCCAGTAGTATAGATCGACAGGGGAGGGAGCCCCAGCATTTT. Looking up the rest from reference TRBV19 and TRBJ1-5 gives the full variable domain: DGGITQSPKYLFRKEGQNVTLSCEQNLNHDAMYWYRQDPGQGLRLIYYSQIVNDFQKGDIAEGYSVSREKKESFPLTVTSAQKNPTAFYLCASSIDRQGREPQHFGDGTRLSIL.

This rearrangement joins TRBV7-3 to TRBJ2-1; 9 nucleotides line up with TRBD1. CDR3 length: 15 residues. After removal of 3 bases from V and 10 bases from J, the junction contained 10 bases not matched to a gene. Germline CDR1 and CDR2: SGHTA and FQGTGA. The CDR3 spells CASSFLGQGRPEQFF. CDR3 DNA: TGTGCCAGCAGCTTTCTGGGACAGGGCCGTCCGGAGCAGTTCTTC.

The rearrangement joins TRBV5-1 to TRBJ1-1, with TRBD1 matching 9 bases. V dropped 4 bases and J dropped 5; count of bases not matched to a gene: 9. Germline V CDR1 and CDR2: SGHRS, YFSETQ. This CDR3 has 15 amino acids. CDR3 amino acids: CASSPWTGAGTEAFF. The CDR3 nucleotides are TGCGCCAGCAGCCCTTGGACAGGGGCGGGGACTGAAGCTTTCTTT.

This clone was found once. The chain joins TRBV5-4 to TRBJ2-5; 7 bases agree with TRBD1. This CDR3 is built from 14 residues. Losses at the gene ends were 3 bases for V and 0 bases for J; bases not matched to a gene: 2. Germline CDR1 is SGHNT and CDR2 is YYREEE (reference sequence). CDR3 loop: CASSWDRYQETQYF. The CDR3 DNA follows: TGTGCCAGCAGCTGGGACAGATACCAAGAGACCCAGTACTTC. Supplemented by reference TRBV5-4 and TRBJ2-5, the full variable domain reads ETGVTQSPTHLIKTRGQQVTLRCSSQSGHNTVSWYQQALGQGPQFIFQYYREEENGRGNFPPRFSGLQFPNYSSELNVNALELDDSALYLCASSWDRYQETQYFGPGTRLLVL.

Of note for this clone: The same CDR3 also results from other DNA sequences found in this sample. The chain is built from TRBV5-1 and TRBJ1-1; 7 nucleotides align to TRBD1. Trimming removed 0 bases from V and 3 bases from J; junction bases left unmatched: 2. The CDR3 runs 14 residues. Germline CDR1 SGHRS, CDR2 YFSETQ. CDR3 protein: CASSLVQGDTEAFF. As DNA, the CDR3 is TGCGCCAGCAGCTTGGTGCAGGGGGACACTGAAGCTTTCTTT.

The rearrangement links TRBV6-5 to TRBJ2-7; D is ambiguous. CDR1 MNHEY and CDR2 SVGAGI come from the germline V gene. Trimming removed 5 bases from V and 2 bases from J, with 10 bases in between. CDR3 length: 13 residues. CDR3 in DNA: TGTGCCAGCAGTATGACACCGGCCTACGAGCAGTACTTC. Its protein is CASSMTPAYEQYF.

The CDR3 DNA reads TGTGCCAGTAGTCAGGGTGTGGGAGGTAATCAGCCCCAGCATTTT. Translating it yields CASSQGVGGNQPQHF. This chain connects TRBV19 to TRBJ1-5, with D tentatively TRBD1 (5 bases). Between the trimmed V and J ends, which lost 5 bases and 4 bases, there was a span of 15 bases. CDR1 and CDR2 from the germline V gene are LNHDA and SQIVND (reference sequence). There are 15 residues in the CDR3.

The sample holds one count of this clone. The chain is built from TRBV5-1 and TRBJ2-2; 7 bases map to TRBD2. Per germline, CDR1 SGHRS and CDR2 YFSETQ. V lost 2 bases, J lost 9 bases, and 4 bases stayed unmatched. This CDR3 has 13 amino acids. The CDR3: CASSFVAGRELFF. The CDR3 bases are TGCGCCAGCAGCTTTGTAGCGGGCCGGGAGCTGTTTTTT.

The DNA of the CDR3 is TGCGCCAGCAGTTATAAGCGGGGAGGACGTACCGATACGCAGTATTTT. It encodes CASSYKRGGRTDTQYF. V usage is TRBV5-1 and J usage is TRBJ2-3, with 7 positions matching TRBD2. The ends lost 5 bases at V and 6 bases at J; junction bases unmatched: 15. The CDR3 loop spans 16 amino acids. Germline CDR1 reads SGHRS; CDR2 reads YFSETQ.

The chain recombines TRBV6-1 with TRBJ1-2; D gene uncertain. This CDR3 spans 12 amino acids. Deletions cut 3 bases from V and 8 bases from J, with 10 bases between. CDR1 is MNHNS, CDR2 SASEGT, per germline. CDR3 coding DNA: TGTGCCAGCAGTGAGGCACAGCTGGGCTACACCTTC. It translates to CASSEAQLGYTF.

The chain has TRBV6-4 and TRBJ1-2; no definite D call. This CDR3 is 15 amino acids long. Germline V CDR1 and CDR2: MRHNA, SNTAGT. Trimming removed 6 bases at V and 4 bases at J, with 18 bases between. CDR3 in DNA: TGTGCCAGCAGCTTGGGCCCTGACGCAGGCTATGGCTACACCTTC. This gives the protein CASSLGPDAGYGYTF.

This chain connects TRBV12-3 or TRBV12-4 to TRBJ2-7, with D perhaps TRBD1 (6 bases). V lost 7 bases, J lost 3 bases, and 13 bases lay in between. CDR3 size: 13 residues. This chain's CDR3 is CASTMDSYYEQYF. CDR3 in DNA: TGTGCCAGCACCATGGACAGCTACTACGAGCAGTACTTC.

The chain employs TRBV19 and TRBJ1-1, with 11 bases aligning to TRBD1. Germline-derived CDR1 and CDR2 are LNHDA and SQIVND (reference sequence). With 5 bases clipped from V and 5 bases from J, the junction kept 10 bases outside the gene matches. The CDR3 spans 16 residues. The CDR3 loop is CASSSRGQGARTEAFF. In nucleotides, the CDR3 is TGTGCCAGTAGTTCCCGAGGACAGGGGGCGCGGACTGAAGCTTTCTTT.

CDR3 DNA sequence: TGTGCCAGCAGCTCCACTAGCGGTCAAGGGGTCTACGAGCAGTACTTC. Translating it yields CASSSTSGQGVYEQYF. This chain uses TRBV11-2 with TRBJ2-7, with 8 bases lining up with TRBD2. The CDR3 is 16 amino acids. The trim removed 4 bases at V and 3 bases at J, leaving 11 bases unmatched. In germline, CDR1 is SGHAT, CDR2 FQNNGV.